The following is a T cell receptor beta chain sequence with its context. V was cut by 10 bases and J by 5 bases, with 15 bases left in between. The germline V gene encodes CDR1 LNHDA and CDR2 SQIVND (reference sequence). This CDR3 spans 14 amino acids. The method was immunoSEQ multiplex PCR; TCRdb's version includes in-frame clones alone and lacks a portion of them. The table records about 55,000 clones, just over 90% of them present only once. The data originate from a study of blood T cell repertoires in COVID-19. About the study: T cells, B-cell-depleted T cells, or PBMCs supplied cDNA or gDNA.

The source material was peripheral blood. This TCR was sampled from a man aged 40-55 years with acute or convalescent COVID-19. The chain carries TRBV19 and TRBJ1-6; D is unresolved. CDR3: CATSGGWDNSPLHF. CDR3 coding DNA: TGTGCCACCTCGGGTGGCTGGGATAATTCACCCCTCCACTTT.